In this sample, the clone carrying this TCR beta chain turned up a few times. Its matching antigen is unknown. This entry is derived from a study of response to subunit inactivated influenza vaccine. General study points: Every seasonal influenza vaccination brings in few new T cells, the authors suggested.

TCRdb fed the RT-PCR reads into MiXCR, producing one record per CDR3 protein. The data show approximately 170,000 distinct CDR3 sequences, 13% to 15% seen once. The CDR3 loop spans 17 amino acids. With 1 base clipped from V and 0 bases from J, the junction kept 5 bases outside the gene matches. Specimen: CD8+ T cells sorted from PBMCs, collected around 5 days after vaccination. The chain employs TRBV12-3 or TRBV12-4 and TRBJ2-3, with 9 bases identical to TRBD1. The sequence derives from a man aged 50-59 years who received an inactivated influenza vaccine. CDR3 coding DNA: TGTGCCAGCAGTTTAGTTCGGACAGGGGAGAGCACAGATACGCAGTATTTT. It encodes CASSLVRTGESTDTQYF.